Below, one T cell receptor (beta chain) is given with its context. The sample belongs to a study of T cell changes during pregnancy in multiple sclerosis. CDR1 MNHEY and CDR2 SVGAGI come from the germline V gene. The CDR3 has 16 amino acids. V lost 2 bases and J lost 1; bases outside the gene matches: 8. Sequencing was performed with immunoSEQ multiplex PCR; in TCRdb, only in-frame clones are kept and a portion is missing. Of roughly 30,000 clones listed, about 88% are singletons. V gene TRBV6-5 combines with J gene TRBJ2-7, with 7 bases fitting TRBD1. The TCR originated in a female donor with multiple sclerosis, enrolled in a pregnancy study. The source was CD8+ T cells from peripheral blood mononuclear cells, collected after pregnancy. CDR3 bases: TGTGCCAGCAGTTACCTAGGGACAGAGCAGTCCTACGAGCAGTACTTC. It yields the protein CASSYLGTEQSYEQYF.